The TCR beta chain under discussion was sequenced for a study of Tregs in tolerant kidney transplant recipients. Findings of the study overall: The small number of patients limits these findings pending further validation. Biological reproducibility was not directly addressed in this study.

Unstimulated regulatory T cells (CD4+CD25+CD127-), CD4+CD25- non-regulatory cells, CD4 and CD8 cells were FACS-sorted from thawed PBMCs. Measured with immunoSEQ multiplex PCR; TCRdb has only the in-frame clones, and not every one. This sample carries around 230,000 clones, 80% to 85% of them seen once, and the ten largest clones take around 0.6%. With respect to this clone: Antigen unknown.

The CDR3 is made up of 15 amino acids. The ends lost 5 bases at V and 4 bases at J; junction bases unmatched: 8. The germline V gene has CDR1 SEHNR and CDR2 FQNEAQ (reference sequence). The chain has TRBV7-9 and TRBJ2-7; 10 bases are shared with TRBD1. The sequenced sample was CD4+ T cells from blood. This TCR was sampled from a human donor in good health. Here the CDR3 reads CASSLAGTGVYEQYF. CDR3 sequence (DNA): TGTGCCAGCAGCCTCGCCGGGACAGGGGTGTACGAGCAGTACTTC.